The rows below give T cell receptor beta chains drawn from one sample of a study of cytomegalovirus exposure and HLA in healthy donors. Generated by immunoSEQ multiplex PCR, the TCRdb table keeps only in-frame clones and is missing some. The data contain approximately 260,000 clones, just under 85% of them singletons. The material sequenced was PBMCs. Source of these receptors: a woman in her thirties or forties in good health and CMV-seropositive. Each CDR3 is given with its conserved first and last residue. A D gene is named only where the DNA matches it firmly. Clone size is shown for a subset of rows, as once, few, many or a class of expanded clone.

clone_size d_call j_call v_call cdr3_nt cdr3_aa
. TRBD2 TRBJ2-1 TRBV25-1 TGTGCCAGCAGTGACCCTTTACTAGCGGGAGCTAACAATGAGCAGTTCTTC CASSDPLLAGANNEQFF
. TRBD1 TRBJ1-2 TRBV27 TGTGCCAGCAGCCGAAAACCAACGGACAGGGCACTCTATGGCTACACCTTC CASSRKPTDRALYGYTF
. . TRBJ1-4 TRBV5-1 TGCGCCAGCAGCTTGGGAAAGGGAGCTGAAAAACTGTTTTTT CASSLGKGAEKLFF
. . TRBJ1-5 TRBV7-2 TGTGCCAGCAGCTTAGTAGGACAGTCGAATCAGCCCCAGCATTTT CASSLVGQSNQPQHF
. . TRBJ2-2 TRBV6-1 TGTGCCAGCAATAGAATGGGGGGCACCGGGGAGCTGTTTTTT CASNRMGGTGELFF
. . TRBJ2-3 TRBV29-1 TGCAGCGTTGCGCTGGGACTCTACACAGATACGCAGTATTTT CSVALGLYTDTQYF
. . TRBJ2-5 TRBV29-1 TGCAGCGTTGTGGCAGACCTCAGGGAGACCCAGTACTTC CSVVADLRETQYF
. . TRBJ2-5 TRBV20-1 TGCAGTGCTAGGACGGGGGAGACCCAGTACTTC CSARTGETQYF
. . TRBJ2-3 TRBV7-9 TGTGCCAGCAGCTTATCCTACGGACTCCAAGCTAGCACAGATACGCAGTATTTT CASSLSYGLQASTDTQYF
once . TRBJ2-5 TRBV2 TGTGCCAGCAGTGAACAGATGGGCGAGACCCAGTACTTC CASSEQMGETQYF
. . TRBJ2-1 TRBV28 TGTGCCAGCAGTTTAGGACCGGGAGCTTACAATGAGCAGTTCTTC CASSLGPGAYNEQFF
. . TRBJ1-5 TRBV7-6 TGTGCCAGCAGCCAAAACGCAGGGGTCAATCAGCCCCAGCATTTT CASSQNAGVNQPQHF
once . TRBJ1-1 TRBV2 TGTGCCAGCAGGCCCGACGCAGGAGGCCTTGAAGCTTTCTTT CASRPDAGGLEAFF
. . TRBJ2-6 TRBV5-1 TGCGCCAGCAGCCGCCTCGACAGCTCCTCTGGGGCCAACGTCCTGACTTTC CASSRLDSSSGANVLTF
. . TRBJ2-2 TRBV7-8 TGTGCCAGCAGCTTAGTAGGGGGGGCAAACACCGGGGAGCTGTTTTTT CASSLVGGANTGELFF
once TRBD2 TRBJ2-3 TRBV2 TGTGCCAGCAGAGGGACTAGCGGGAGAACAGATACGCAGTATTTT CASRGTSGRTDTQYF